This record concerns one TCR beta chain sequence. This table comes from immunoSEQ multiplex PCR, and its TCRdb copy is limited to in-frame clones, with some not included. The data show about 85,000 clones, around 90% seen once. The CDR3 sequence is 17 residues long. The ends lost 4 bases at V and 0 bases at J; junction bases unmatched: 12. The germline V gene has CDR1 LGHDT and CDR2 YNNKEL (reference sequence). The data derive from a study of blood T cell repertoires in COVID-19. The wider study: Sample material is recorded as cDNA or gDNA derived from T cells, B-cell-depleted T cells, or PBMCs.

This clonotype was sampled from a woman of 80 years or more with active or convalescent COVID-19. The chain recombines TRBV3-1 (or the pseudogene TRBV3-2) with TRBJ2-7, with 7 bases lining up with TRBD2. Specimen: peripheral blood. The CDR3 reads CASSPTWEGGVSYEQYF. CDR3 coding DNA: TGTGCCAGCAGCCCCACCTGGGAGGGCGGGGTCTCCTACGAGCAGTACTTC.